This T cell receptor (beta chain) derives from a study of shared clonotypes between healthy human individuals. Assay: immunoSEQ multiplex PCR; the TCRdb copy retains only in-frame clones and omits some. The data hold around 980,000 clones, with 75% to 85% observed a single time. Between the trimmed V and J ends, which lost 4 bases and 11 bases, there was a span of 21 bases. In germline, CDR1 is SGHRS, CDR2 YFSETQ. This CDR3 region has 14 residues. The V gene is TRBV5-1, the J gene TRBJ1-2, with D possibly being TRBD1 (6 bases). The sample was memory CD4+ T cells from PBMCs. Stated subset: CD45RA-negative fraction. The sequence was collected from a man between 18 and 35 years old in good health. Some clones in this sample may be carry-over from other donors' samples. The CDR3 loop reads CASSVRTVSAEYTF. The CDR3 nucleotides are TGCGCCAGCAGCGTGCGGACAGTCAGCGCTGAATACACCTTC.